This TCR beta chain comes out of a study of technical replicates of blood from a handful of donors. Some clones are missing from TCRdb's copy, which holds only in-frame ones; the method was immunoSEQ multiplex PCR. The table shows tens of thousands of clones, with around 92% occurring only once. CDR1 and CDR2 from the germline V gene are MDHEN and SYDVKM. This CDR3 spans 14 amino acids. V was clipped by 2 bases and J by 4 bases, with 9 bases between them. The chain employs TRBV28 and TRBJ1-5; TRBD1 might be the D (5 bases). The sequenced material came from T cells isolated from PBMCs. The clonotype originates from a human donor in good health. The CDR3 sequence: CASSLVRGNQPQHF. CDR3 coding DNA: TGTGCCAGCAGTTTAGTTCGGGGGAATCAGCCCCAGCATTTT.